The 21 T cell receptor beta chains listed next were all sequenced from one sample in a study of T-cell reconstitution after alpha-beta-depleted transplantation in children. Unique molecular identifiers tagged the TCRbeta library. Using its own MiXCR run on the PCR reads, TCRdb lists one record per CDR3 protein. Seen here are around 300,000 distinct CDR3 sequences, almost 8% observed once, and the top ten hold approximately 9%. What these receptors recognize is not known. Overall study results and limits: Diversity and T-cell counts at one year after transplant derived mostly from new T cells.

This specimen was peripheral blood, taken 360 days after TCRalphabeta/CD19-depleted stem cell transplant. The receptors shown here come from a female patient aged 2-15 years who had a stem cell transplant for Fanconi anemia, so the T cells may come from the graft donor.

This clonotype was counted between two and nine times. The gene calls are TRBV6-1 and TRBJ1-2; a possible D gene is TRBD1 (6 bases). Germline lookup yields CDR1 MNHNS and CDR2 SASEGT. CDR3 size: 14 residues. The V end lost 1 base, the J end lost 4 bases, and 10 bases lay between the germline ends. This CDR3 is CASSEGTDGYGYTF. The CDR3, as DNA: TGTGCCAGCAGTGAAGGGACAGACGGCTATGGCTACACCTTC.

Many counts were recorded for this clonotype. J is TRBJ1-1 and V is TRBV5-1; D unclear. V shed 2 bases and J shed 0 bases, with 11 bases lying between them. CDR3 size: 15 residues. Germline V CDR1 and CDR2: SGHRS, YFSETQ. CDR3 in amino acids: CASSLVTDMNTEAFF. The CDR3 nucleotides read TGCGCCAGCAGCTTAGTGACGGATATGAACACTGAAGCTTTCTTT.

This chain links TRBV7-8 with TRBJ2-6, with D tentatively TRBD2 (6 bases). Trimming stripped 5 bases from V and 4 bases from J, with 15 bases between. Germline loops: CDR1 SGHVS, CDR2 FQNEAQ. The CDR3 contains 16 residues. The CDR3 loop reads CASSPGTSRGANVLTF. CDR3 nucleotides: TGTGCCAGCAGCCCGGGGACTTCACGCGGGGCCAACGTCCTGACTTTC.

In this sample, this clonotype turned up many times. The rearrangement uses TRBV18 and TRBJ1-2; 7 bases are a match to TRBD1. The length of the CDR3 is 15 residues. The germline CDR1 and CDR2 sequences are KGHSH and LQKENI. The V segment lost 2 bases and the J segment 2 bases; nucleotides outside the gene matches: 5. CDR3 DNA: TGTGCCAGCTCACCATCGGACAGGACGAACTATGGCTACACCTTC. The encoded protein is CASSPSDRTNYGYTF. The whole variable domain, remainder taken from reference TRBV18 and TRBJ1-2, is NAGVMQNPRHLVRRRGQEARLRCSPMKGHSHVYWYRQLPEEGLKFMVYLQKENIIDESGMPKERFSAEFPKEGPSILRIQQVVRGDSAAYFCASSPSDRTNYGYTFGSGTRLTVV.

This clonotype was picked up many times. The chain employs TRBV5-1 and TRBJ2-7; no clear D. V dropped 0 bases and J dropped 9 bases, with 13 bases sitting between them. CDR3 size: 13 residues. CDR1 and CDR2 (germline): SGHRS, YFSETQ. CDR3: CASSLETALRQYF. The CDR3 coding sequence is TGCGCCAGCAGCTTGGAAACTGCGCTGAGGCAGTACTTC.

This clonotype was seen at least ten times. J is TRBJ2-3 and V is TRBV10-3; 9 positions agree with TRBD2. The CDR3 extends over 18 amino acids. Germline CDR1 ENHRY, CDR2 SYGVKD. Trimming took 3 bases from V and 3 from J; bases not matched to a gene: 13. CDR3 amino acids: CAISDSSSGVHGTDTQYF. The CDR3 region has the DNA TGTGCCATCAGTGATTCCTCTAGCGGGGTACACGGTACAGATACGCAGTATTTT.

This chain joins TRBV12-3 or TRBV12-4 and TRBJ2-5; 10 nucleotides match TRBD1. V shed 6 bases, J shed 5 bases, and the junction held 21 bases outside the gene matches. The CDR3 contains 19 residues. This chain's CDR3 is CASSQTLGQGIGIWETQYF. The DNA of the CDR3 is TGTGCCAGCAGCCAAACCTTGGGACAGGGGATAGGTATTTGGGAGACCCAGTACTTC.

Ten or more counts support this clonotype. The rearrangement joins TRBV29-1 to TRBJ2-7; TRBD1 matches at 9 bases. This CDR3 spans 12 amino acids. Germline V gene lookup returns CDR1 SQVTM and CDR2 ANQGSEA. Trimming at V came to 5 bases and at J to 4 bases, leaving 3 bases not matched to a gene. The CDR3 DNA reads TGCAGCGTTCTGACAGGGGGTTACGAGCAGTACTTC. This encodes CSVLTGGYEQYF.

This clonotype was seen at least ten times. V gene TRBV5-6 combines with J gene TRBJ2-4; the D gene could be TRBD1 or TRBD2 (5 bases each). This CDR3 comprises 16 residues. V lost 4 bases and J lost 0, with 14 bases in between. Germline V gene sequence: CDR1 SGHDT, CDR2 YYEEEE. The CDR3 protein is CASSARRDLAKNIQYF. In DNA form, the CDR3 reads TGTGCCAGCAGCGCTCGCCGGGACCTAGCCAAAAACATTCAGTACTTC.

In this sample, this clonotype turned up many times. The J gene is TRBJ2-7, the V gene TRBV7-2; D is ambiguous. CDR1 and CDR2 (germline): SGHTA, FQGNSA. There are 12 residues in the CDR3. Trimming shortened V by 1 base and J by 6 bases, and 7 bases separated the two germline ends. The chain's CDR3 is CASSLERIEQYF. The CDR3 DNA reads as TGTGCCAGCAGCTTAGAACGTATCGAGCAGTACTTC.

This clonotype was detected many times. V and J are TRBV6-1 and TRBJ2-3; 12 positions agree with TRBD2. Germline V gene lookup returns CDR1 MNHNS and CDR2 SASEGT. The CDR3 is 16 residues long. The V segment lost 6 bases and the J segment 2 bases; nucleotides outside the gene matches: 6. The DNA for the CDR3 is TGTGCCAGCAGCCTACTAGCGGGGGGCGTCACAGATACGCAGTATTTT. It codes for CASSLLAGGVTDTQYF.

There are a few counts of this clonotype. The chain couples TRBV4-2 to TRBJ2-3; 9 nucleotides align to TRBD1. Germline V gene lookup returns CDR1 LGHNA and CDR2 YNFKEQ. The CDR3 has 19 amino acids. The V gene end was trimmed by 4 bases and the J gene end by 0 bases; junction bases not matched to a gene: 14. The CDR3 protein is CASSPQGIGDRASTDTQYF. CDR3 DNA: TGTGCCAGCAGCCCCCAGGGGATCGGGGACAGGGCAAGCACAGATACGCAGTATTTT.

The sample holds a few counts of this clonotype. The chain joins TRBV7-8 to TRBJ2-1; D might be TRBD2 (5 bases). V dropped 5 bases and J dropped 10 bases, with 12 bases sitting between them. Germline lookup yields CDR1 SGHVS and CDR2 FQNEAQ. CDR3 length: 12 amino acids. CDR3 amino acids: CASSVLDWEQFF. The CDR3 DNA reads TGTGCCAGCAGCGTACTAGACTGGGAGCAGTTCTTC.

This rearrangement joins TRBV7-2 to TRBJ1-5, with a tentative D call TRBD1 (5 bases). V was pared by 5 bases and J by 0 bases, with 14 bases between. CDR3 length: 16 amino acids. Germline-derived CDR1 and CDR2 are SGHTA and FQGNSA. Here the CDR3 reads CASSALGGSSNQPQHF. The CDR3, as DNA: TGTGCCAGCAGCGCCCTGGGGGGTTCTAGCAATCAGCCCCAGCATTTT.

This clonotype was detected ten times or more. The gene calls are TRBV29-1 and TRBJ2-1, with D unclear. The ends were cut back, 5 bases at V and 4 bases at J, with 3 bases in the middle. This CDR3 region has 10 residues. CDR1 and CDR2 (germline): SQVTM, ANQGSEA. CDR3 sequence reads: CSVLYNEQFF. The CDR3, as DNA: TGCAGCGTTCTTTACAATGAGCAGTTCTTC.

The chain joins TRBV6-1 to TRBJ1-3; D not resolved. Germline V gene sequence: CDR1 MNHNS, CDR2 SASEGT. This CDR3 region has 16 residues. V was shortened by 4 bases and J by 0 bases, with 13 bases between the two germline ends. The CDR3 sequence: CASSAIREFSGNTIYF. For the CDR3, the DNA is TGTGCCAGCAGTGCTATACGGGAGTTCTCTGGAAACACCATATATTTT.

This clonotype was counted many times. The rearrangement links TRBV6-5 to TRBJ1-2; no reliable D call. Looked up from germline, CDR1 is MNHEY and CDR2 is SVGAGI. V was cut by 4 bases and J by 0 bases, with 9 bases left in between. This CDR3 contains 14 residues. The CDR3 region is CASSSFQTNYGYTF. The CDR3 coding sequence is TGTGCCAGCAGTTCTTTCCAGACTAACTATGGCTACACCTTC.

This rearrangement joins TRBV24-1 to TRBJ1-1; D may be TRBD1 (5 bases). The CDR3 is made up of 13 amino acids. CDR1 is KGHDR, CDR2 SFDVKD, per germline. V lost 4 bases and J 11 bases, leaving 16 bases between the germline ends. Here the CDR3 DNA reads TGTGCCACCAGTGAAGGTACAGGCCTGGGGGCTTTCTTT. Translation gives CATSEGTGLGAFF.

This clonotype has ten or more counts. This sequence joins TRBV6-2 or TRBV6-3 and TRBJ1-5; the D gene is possibly TRBD1 (5 bases). Germline CDR1 MNHEY, CDR2 SVGEGT. V was pared by 6 bases and J by 5 bases, with 8 bases between. This CDR3 has 12 residues. This CDR3 reads CASSRRDQPQHF. The CDR3 region has the DNA TGTGCCAGCAGCCGCAGGGATCAGCCCCAGCATTTT.

This clonotype appeared a few times. This rearrangement joins TRBV11-2 to TRBJ2-5; D perhaps matches TRBD2 (5 bases). Trimming shortened V by 6 bases and J by 2 bases, and 16 bases separated the two germline ends. Germline V lookup: CDR1 SGHAT, CDR2 FQNNGV. CDR3 length: 15 residues. CDR3 DNA sequence: TGTGCCAGCAGGTCCCATTCGGGGTTTCAAGAGACCCAGTACTTC. Its protein is CASRSHSGFQETQYF.

The table lists this clonotype with many counts. V and J are TRBV20-1 and TRBJ1-2; D is unresolved. The CDR3 sequence is 15 residues long. CDR1 is DFQATT and CDR2 is SNEGSKA in the germline V gene (reference sequence). V lost 3 bases to trimming and J lost 6 bases, with 20 bases between them. CDR3 DNA sequence: TGCAGTGCTAGGAGCGGGATAACCCTTTCTAATGGCTACACCTTC. It translates to CSARSGITLSNGYTF.